The sequence of this TCR beta chain was determined in a study of beta chain features in type 1 diabetes. Study-level findings and limits: The study found that naive, central memory and Treg TCRB repertoires appeared more similar in patients than in healthy donors. All four CD4+ subsets from Type 1 diabetes patients carried moderately but significantly shorter TCRB CDR3s.

Of note for this clone: Antigen: not known. One junction end does not reproduce the germline sequence, and a read error may be involved. Other DNA sequences in the sample encode the same CDR3.

The CDR3 is 15 amino acids. The germline V gene has CDR1 MNHNY and CDR2 SVGAGI (reference sequence). What was sequenced were expressed TCRB transcripts, since all of the isolated RNA had been reverse transcribed. Profiled with immunoSEQ multiplex PCR; TCRdb holds only in-frame clones, not every one. The sample holds about 340,000 clones, around 9% seen once. The J gene is TRBJ1-2, the V gene TRBV6-6; 10 bases agree with TRBD1. Material: central memory CD4+ T cells from blood. The source of this sequence is a man aged 25-40 years with type 1 diabetes. The CDR3 sequence: CASSYQTGQGNGYTF. The CDR3 coding sequence is TGCGCCAGCAGTTACCAAACGGGACAGGGGAATGGCTACACCTTC.